This is a list of T cell receptor beta chains from one sample in a study of beta chain features in type 1 diabetes. The data were produced by immunoSEQ multiplex PCR, yet TCRdb's version contains in-frame clones alone and is incomplete. This table has about 360,000 clones, roughly an eighth appearing once. The sample taken for sequencing was naive CD4+ T cells from blood. The source is a man in his late teens or twenties in good health. The CDR3 runs from the conserved cysteine through the conserved F or W. The D gene is left open where the match is weak. The size entry is marked missing in some rows and otherwise reads once, few, many or a size class.

.,TRBV9,.,TRBJ2-3,CASSVVDFYTDTQYF,TGTGCCAGCAGCGTAGTGGACTTCTACACAGATACGCAGTATTTT
TRBD1,TRBV6-1,.,TRBJ1-4,CATTGTGASGEKLFF,TGTGCCACCACCGGGACAGGGGCCTCTGGGGAAAAACTGTTTTTT
TRBD1,TRBV30,few,TRBJ1-5,CAWSSGQGNQPQHF,TGTGCCTGGAGCTCGGGACAGGGCAATCAGCCCCAGCATTTT
TRBD1,TRBV28,.,TRBJ2-5,CASSFGTGRRETQYF,TGTGCCAGCAGTTTTGGGACAGGGCGTCGAGAGACCCAGTACTTC
TRBD2,TRBV9,.,TRBJ2-3,CASSGLAGGPHTQYF,TGTGCCAGCAGCGGACTAGCGGGAGGGCCCCATACGCAGTATTTT
.,TRBV28,few,TRBJ2-5,CASSFRRQETQYF,TGTGCCAGCAGTTTTCGCAGGCAAGAGACCCAGTACTTC
TRBD1,TRBV5-6,few,TRBJ2-4,CASSSRQGGIQYF,TGTGCCAGCAGCTCGCGACAGGGGGGCATTCAGTACTTC
.,TRBV5-4,few,TRBJ1-2,CASSLDPREINYGYTF,TGTGCCAGCAGCTTGGACCCCCGGGAAATTAACTATGGCTACACCTTC
TRBD2,TRBV19,few,TRBJ2-3,CASSVSLAGGTDTQYF,TGTGCCAGTAGTGTCAGTCTAGCGGGAGGCACAGATACGCAGTATTTT
TRBD1,TRBV19,few,TRBJ2-7,CASSPGQVYEQYF,TGTGCCAGTAGCCCTGGACAGGTCTACGAGCAGTACTTC
TRBD1,TRBV30,.,TRBJ1-5,CAYYSGGRGLNQPQHF,TGTGCCTATTATAGCGGGGGCAGGGGGCTGAATCAGCCCCAGCATTTT